The 11 T cell receptor beta chains in this list originate from one sample, sequenced in a study of blood T cell repertoires in COVID-19. The table came from immunoSEQ multiplex PCR; TCRdb's copy has only in-frame clones and leaves some out. The repertoire holds around 30,000 clones, with roughly nine tenths as singletons. What was sequenced was peripheral blood. All receptors derive from a man aged 50-59 years with active COVID-19.

V is TRBV29-1 and J is TRBJ2-5; 8 bases line up with TRBD2. The germline CDR1 and CDR2 sequences are SQVTM and ANQGSEA. There are 15 residues in the CDR3. The J segment lost 5 bases and the V segment lost 6 bases, leaving 14 bases of the junction unmatched. CDR3 region: CSVRGSGGPGETQYF. The CDR3 region has the DNA TGCAGCGTCCGCGGGAGCGGGGGCCCTGGGGAGACCCAGTACTTC. Filled out from reference TRBV29-1 and TRBJ2-5, the complete variable domain reads SAVISQKPSRDICQRGTSLTIQCQVDSQVTMMFWYRQQPGQSLTLIATANQGSEATYESGFVIDKFPISRPNLTFSTLTVSNMSPEDSSIYLCSVRGSGGPGETQYFGPGTRLLVL.

The chain couples TRBV7-2 to TRBJ2-1; TRBD2 aligns across 11 bases. CDR3 length equals 16 residues. Germline-derived CDR1 and CDR2 are SGHTA and FQGNSA. V was clipped by 3 bases and J by 2 bases; unmatched bases: 3. The CDR3 region is CASSFTSGSPYNEQFF. The CDR3 DNA reads TGTGCCAGCAGCTTCACTAGCGGGAGTCCCTACAATGAGCAGTTCTTC.

The chain is built from TRBV6-4 and TRBJ2-3, with 10 nucleotides matching TRBD2. Germline CDR1 is MRHNA and CDR2 is SNTAGT. Unmatched junction bases numbered 5, after V lost 3 bases and J lost 5 bases. CDR3 length: 15 amino acids. The CDR3: CASSEEAGGQDTQYF. The CDR3 bases are TGTGCCAGCAGTGAGGAAGCGGGGGGGCAAGATACGCAGTATTTT.

This chain connects TRBV6-1 to TRBJ2-3; 10 bases fit TRBD2. The length of the CDR3 is 17 residues. Germline V CDR1 and CDR2: MNHNS, SASEGT. V lost 2 bases, J lost 3 bases, and 8 bases stayed unmatched. The CDR3 here is CASSERVAGGPTDTQYF. The CDR3 DNA sequence: TGTGCCAGCAGTGAAAGAGTAGCGGGGGGCCCGACAGATACGCAGTATTTT.

The V call is TRBV18, the J call TRBJ2-5, with 8 bases identical to TRBD2. The CDR3 is 14 amino acids. In germline, CDR1 is KGHSH, CDR2 LQKENI. V lost 2 bases to trimming and J lost 5 bases; unmatched junction nucleotides: 4. The CDR3 bases are TGTGCCAGCTCACCAGCGGGAGGAAGCGAGACCCAGTACTTC. This translates into CASSPAGGSETQYF.

This chain uses TRBV6-5 with TRBJ1-5; D is perhaps TRBD1 (5 bases). CDR1 and CDR2 from the germline V gene are MNHEY and SVGAGI. V was clipped by 2 bases and J by 11 bases, with 16 bases between them. The CDR3 consists of 14 residues. CDR3 loop: CASSYGSGDYTQHF. The CDR3 region has the DNA TGTGCCAGCAGTTACGGCTCCGGGGACTATACCCAGCATTTT.

V usage is TRBV10-1 and J usage is TRBJ2-3; 10 bases map to TRBD2. Trimming at V came to 3 bases and at J to 8 bases, leaving 8 bases not matched to a gene. CDR1 and CDR2 (germline): WNHNN, SYGVQD (reference sequence). The CDR3 has 15 amino acids. CDR3 in amino acids: CASSDGTSGKTTQYF. The CDR3 nucleotides read TGCGCCAGCAGTGATGGAACTAGCGGGAAGACTACGCAGTATTTT.

V gene TRBV3-1 (or the pseudogene TRBV3-2) combines with J gene TRBJ2-7, with 7 bases matching TRBD1. J gave up 0 bases and V 7 bases, and 6 bases lay outside the gene matches. The CDR3 covers 14 residues. Germline V lookup: CDR1 LGHDT, CDR2 YNNKEL (reference sequence). The CDR3 DNA follows: TGTGCCAGCAAGCCAGGGGGATACTCCTACGAGCAGTACTTC. Residues: CASKPGGYSYEQYF.

The chain links TRBV30 to TRBJ1-3, with D unclear. CDR1 is GTSNPN and CDR2 is SVGIG in the germline V gene (reference sequence). This CDR3 comprises 14 residues. V was cut by 3 bases and J by 0 bases, with 9 bases left in between. CDR3 in DNA: TGTGCCTGGAGGGCGGAAAACTCTGGAAACACCATATATTTT. It yields the protein CAWRAENSGNTIYF.

V is TRBV30 and J is TRBJ1-4; no clear D. Germline CDR1 and CDR2: GTSNPN and SVGIG (reference sequence). The CDR3 has 15 residues. The ends were cut back, 0 bases at V and 4 bases at J, with 12 bases in the middle. The CDR3 DNA is TGTGCCTGGAGTGTACTGCCCCGAATTAATGAAAAACTGTTTTTT. Residues: CAWSVLPRINEKLFF.

V gene TRBV11-2 combines with J gene TRBJ1-3; D is possibly TRBD1 (5 bases). V was trimmed by 6 bases and J by 0 bases, leaving 9 bases between them. This CDR3 has 14 residues. Germline CDR1 is SGHAT and CDR2 is FQNNGV. Here the CDR3 reads CASSSRASGNTIYF. Written as DNA, the CDR3 is TGTGCCAGCAGTTCCAGGGCCTCTGGAAACACCATATATTTT.